A selection of T cell receptor beta chains follows, all from one sample in a study of blood T cell repertoires in COVID-19. Method: immunoSEQ multiplex PCR; TCRdb's copy keeps in-frame clones and lacks some. The data hold approximately 360,000 clones, with under 85% observed a single time. The sequenced sample was PBMCs or T cells enriched from blood (not recorded which). The receptors shown here come from a woman aged 45-59 years who had recovered from COVID-19. The CDR3 runs from the conserved cysteine through the conserved F or W. Fields, in order: J gene, V gene, CDR3 protein.

TRBJ1-2 | TRBV20-1 | CSARLTGSYTF
TRBJ1-2 | TRBV9 | CASSVGPRDRETLYGYTF
TRBJ2-3 | TRBV9 | CASSASPAGTTSTDTQYF
TRBJ1-1 | TRBV4-2 | CASSQVTGAEAFF
TRBJ1-5 | TRBV2 | CASSDRARNQPQHF
TRBJ2-1 | TRBV5-1 | CATHAGGARNNEQFF
TRBJ2-1 | TRBV5-1 | CASSLREKTYNEQFF
TRBJ2-1 | TRBV4-1 | CASSQDHGVFREQFF
TRBJ1-2 | TRBV27 | CASSLTGASYGYTF
TRBJ2-5 | TRBV11-3 | CASSQTSVETQYF